Included here is one T cell receptor (beta chain) sequence, with context. Sequence at one end of the junction differs from germline and may be a read error. This entry is derived from a study of tumor-infiltrating lymphocytes in primary liver carcinoma. The overall study: Every patient in the cohort had a primary liver carcinoma. That carcinoma was treated by surgical resection. T1-T3 N0M0 was the stage of the tumors, which were roughly 4 to 10 cm across. Productive TCRbeta read yields ran from roughly 3.6 to 7.1 million per sample and were similar between tissues.

CDR3 size: 13 residues. Germline DNA was also extracted, with blood RNA taken from unsorted whole blood. A primer matching the constant region was used to make TCR beta cDNA from 500 to 650 ng of total RNA. Sequencing libraries for TCR beta derived from three nested multiplex PCR rounds that used slightly modified ARM-PCR. Forward primers for TRBV1-TRBV30 and a C-beta reverse primer served the first two PCR rounds, at roughly 10 cycles each. TCRdb re-called the multiplex PCR reads with MiXCR, one entry per CDR3 protein. The repertoire holds 190,000 or so distinct CDR3 sequences, with around three fifths as singletons.

The genes are TRBV12-3 or TRBV12-4 and TRBJ2-1; D gene unclear. This sequence originates from a woman aged 55-70 years with primary liver carcinoma and hepatitis B virus infection. Input material: peripheral blood. The chain's CDR3 is CASSTTAYNEQLF. The CDR3 DNA sequence: TGTGCCAGCAGTACAACAGCTTACAATGAGCAGTTATTC.